The T cell receptor beta chain described here comes from a study of OX40 agonist ivuxolimab in advanced cancers. Overall study: Hepatocellular carcinoma, melanoma, renal cell or head and neck cancer was diagnosed in the dose-escalation patients. Eligibility admitted prior anti-PD-1, anti-PD-L1 or anti-CTLA-4 therapy; about 39% had some. General study findings and limits: CD4+ and CD8+ blood T cells expanded clonally by week 6 at 0.1 to 3.0 mg/kg.

The germline gives CDR1 MNHNY, CDR2 SVGAGI (reference sequence). The CDR3 has 16 amino acids. The junction had 8 bases not matched to a gene; V was cut back by 0 bases and J by 5 bases. This clone came up once. What it recognizes is unknown. Generated by immunoSEQ multiplex PCR, the TCRdb table keeps only in-frame clones and is missing some. The repertoire has roughly 90,000 clones, roughly 90% of them found once; the top ten carry 0.33%. The source of this sequence is an adult with an advanced solid tumor such as melanoma, head and neck, liver or kidney cancer. Sequences were derived from CD4+ or CD8+ T cells sorted from blood, sampled in a trial of the OX40 agonist ivuxolimab. This chain joins TRBV6-6 and TRBJ2-5; 8 bases line up with TRBD1. CDR3 nucleotide sequence: TGTGCCAGCAGTTACTCTCCAGGGGGCGGGTTGGAGACCCAGTACTTC. This gives the protein CASSYSPGGGLETQYF.